Below are 6 T cell receptor beta chains sequenced from a single sample in a study of blood T cell repertoires in COVID-19. The table came from immunoSEQ multiplex PCR; TCRdb's copy has only in-frame clones and leaves some out. The sample holds around 270,000 clones, approximately 86% seen once. Sequenced material: peripheral blood. These receptors all stem from a man aged 25 to 40 with active or convalescent COVID-19.

The chain joins TRBV11-2 to TRBJ2-3, with 9 bases matching TRBD2. The V gene end was trimmed by 3 bases and the J gene end by 1 base; junction bases not matched to a gene: 5. The germline CDR1 and CDR2 sequences are SGHAT and FQNNGV. The CDR3 contains 16 residues. CDR3 bases: TGTGCCAGCAGCTTCCTTAGCGGGGGAGGCACAGATACGCAGTATTTT. It translates to CASSFLSGGGTDTQYF.

CDR3 nucleotide sequence: TGTGCCAGTACCCCACCCGGAGTGGGGGCTAACGGGGAGCTGTTTTTT. Translating gives CASTPPGVGANGELFF. The chain combines TRBV19 with TRBJ2-2, with a weak D call TRBD1 (6 bases). The V end was cut by 7 bases, the J end by 7 bases, with 22 bases between. The CDR3 sequence is 16 residues long. The germline V gene has CDR1 LNHDA and CDR2 SQIVND (reference sequence).

The rearrangement joins TRBV10-2 to TRBJ2-7, with D possibly being TRBD1 (6 bases). CDR3 length: 14 amino acids. From germline, CDR1 is WSHSY and CDR2 SAAADI. Trimming cost V 7 bases and J 0 bases, with 13 bases left between them. This CDR3 reads CASILTGDSYEQYF. DNA of the CDR3: TGCGCCAGCATCCTGACAGGAGACTCCTACGAGCAGTACTTC.

The chain links TRBV5-6 to TRBJ1-2; the match to TRBD1 covers 8 bases. The CDR3 extends over 13 amino acids. V shed 9 bases, J shed 2 bases, and the junction held 6 bases outside the gene matches. Germline CDR1 SGHDT, CDR2 YYEEEE. The CDR3 DNA follows: TGTGCCACGCAGGGACAGGCCAACTATGGCTACACCTTC. This gives the protein CATQGQANYGYTF.

The chain recombines TRBV14 with TRBJ2-7, with 9 positions matching TRBD1. With 0 bases clipped from V and 1 base from J, the junction kept 4 bases outside the gene matches. The germline CDR1 and CDR2 sequences are SGHDN and FVKESK. The CDR3 sequence is 16 residues long. The CDR3 bases are TGTGCCAGCAGCCAAGATATCGGACAGGGGTCCTACGAGCAGTACTTC. Residues: CASSQDIGQGSYEQYF.

This clone was seen more than once but under ten times. V and J are TRBV5-5 and TRBJ2-7, with TRBD2 as a possible D gene (6 bases). CDR3 size: 13 residues. The V end was cut by 5 bases, the J end by 2 bases, with 11 bases between. CDR1 is SGHKS and CDR2 is YYEKEE in the germline V gene (reference sequence). The CDR3 loop reads CASRVPGAYEQYF. CDR3 sequence (DNA): TGTGCCAGCAGGGTGCCGGGGGCCTACGAGCAGTACTTC. Based on the CDR3 plus reference TRBV5-5 and TRBJ2-7, the full variable domain is DAGVTQSPTHLIKTRGQQVTLRCSPISGHKSVSWYQQVLGQGPQFIFQYYEKEERGRGNFPDRFSARQFPNYSSELNVNALLLGDSALYLCASRVPGAYEQYFGPGTRLTVT.